A selection of T cell receptor beta chains follows, all from one sample in a study of ipilimumab plus nivolumab after autologous stem cell transplantation. Assay used: immunoSEQ multiplex PCR; TCRdb lists only in-frame clones, some missing. Of around 15,000 clones listed, roughly 74% were seen once; the top ten hold around 9.3%. Sequenced material: PBMCs, taken in a trial of ipilimumab plus nivolumab as post-transplant consolidation. The receptors shown here come from a male donor with primary mediastinal lymphoma. CDR3s include the opening cysteine and the closing phenylalanine or tryptophan. D genes are given only for firm matches. The size entry is marked missing in some rows and otherwise reads once, few, many or a size class.

TRBJ1-3	-	-	TRBV29-1	CSVELNSEGNTIYF	TGCAGCGTTGAATTGAATTCCGAGGGAAACACCATATATTTT
TRBJ1-5	-	-	TRBV29-1	CSVHSGPRGPQHF	TGCAGCGTCCACTCAGGGCCAAGGGGGCCCCAGCATTTT
TRBJ2-3	-	-	TRBV5-1	CASSSGSHTDTQYF	TGCGCCAGCAGCTCAGGGTCCCACACAGATACGCAGTATTTT
TRBJ1-2	-	-	TRBV10-2	CASSETTGYTF	TGCGCCAGCAGTGAAACGACAGGCTACACCTTC
TRBJ1-5	-	-	TRBV10-1	CASGRVGGNQPQHF	TGCGCCAGCGGAAGGGTGGGAGGCAATCAGCCCCAGCATTTT
TRBJ1-5	-	TRBD1	TRBV5-1	CASSRGPDQPQHF	TGCGCCAGCAGCAGGGGGCCGGATCAGCCCCAGCATTTT
TRBJ2-7	-	-	TRBV7-6	CASSLSREAYEQYF	TGTGCCAGCAGCTTATCCAGGGAGGCCTACGAGCAGTACTTC
TRBJ2-3	-	-	TRBV5-4	CASSSKAGFTSTDTQYF	TGTGCCAGCAGCTCCAAGGCGGGGTTCACTAGCACAGATACGCAGTATTTT
TRBJ1-1	-	TRBD1	TRBV7-9	CASGRQGQGTEAFF	TGTGCCAGCGGTCGACAGGGGCAGGGCACTGAAGCTTTCTTT
TRBJ1-1	-	TRBD1	TRBV2	CASSLRPGGRGTEAFF	TGTGCCAGCAGCCTACGACCAGGGGGCCGGGGGACTGAAGCTTTCTTT
TRBJ2-1	medium-sized	TRBD1	TRBV18	CASSPRQGEQFF	TGTGCCAGCTCACCACGACAGGGTGAGCAGTTCTTC
TRBJ2-5	few	-	TRBV14	CASSRDLSGTQYF	TGTGCCAGCAGCCGTGACCTAAGCGGGACCCAGTACTTC
TRBJ1-1	-	-	TRBV27	CASSLYADGFQGAEAFF	TGTGCCAGCAGTTTATACGCGGACGGGTTTCAGGGTGCTGAAGCTTTCTTT
TRBJ1-5	-	-	TRBV28	CASSFRGEGNQPQHF	TGTGCCAGCAGTTTTAGGGGCGAGGGCAATCAGCCCCAGCATTTT
TRBJ2-1	-	TRBD1	TRBV7-9	CASSPGPGDRGRNEQFF	TGTGCCAGCAGCCCTGGGCCCGGGGACAGGGGGCGAAATGAGCAGTTCTTC
TRBJ2-2	-	TRBD2	TRBV6-1	CASSSGRANTGELFF	TGTGCCAGTTCTAGCGGGAGGGCGAACACCGGGGAGCTGTTTTTT
TRBJ1-2	once	-	TRBV5-4	CASSPPDSSDYTF	TGTGCCAGCAGCCCCCCGGACAGTTCGGACTACACCTTC
TRBJ1-2	-	-	TRBV28	CASNRWGLDYGYTF	TGTGCCAGCAATCGGTGGGGATTAGACTATGGCTACACCTTC
TRBJ1-1	-	-	TRBV5-1	CASSGTGTSNTEAFF	TGCGCCAGCAGCGGGACCGGGACCTCGAACACTGAAGCTTTCTTT
TRBJ1-5	-	TRBD1	TRBV6-1	CASSDPTTNRGLSNQPQHF	TGTGCCAGCAGTGACCCGACGACTAACAGGGGGCTTAGCAATCAGCCCCAGCATTTT
TRBJ1-1	-	-	TRBV6-1	CASSESGGRGTEAFF	TGTGCCAGCAGTGAATCAGGAGGGCGCGGGACTGAAGCTTTCTTT
TRBJ1-6	-	-	TRBV2	CAVSTDGRLSSPLHF	TGTGCCGTAAGTACGGATGGCAGATTAAGTTCACCCCTCCACTTT
TRBJ2-3	-	-	TRBV27	CASSLSRGGNTQYF	TGTGCCAGCAGTTTATCGAGGGGTGGGAATACGCAGTATTTT
TRBJ1-4	medium-sized	-	TRBV5-8	CASRPSRGANEKLFF	TGTGCCAGCAGGCCGTCGCGTGGGGCTAATGAAAAACTGTTTTTT
TRBJ2-3	-	TRBD2	TRBV29-1	CSGTGTSLTDTQYF	TGCAGCGGGACCGGGACTAGCCTTACAGATACGCAGTATTTT
TRBJ1-2	once	-	TRBV21-1	CASSNRDRTEGYTF	TGTGCCAGCAGCAACCGGGACAGAACGGAGGGCTACACCTTC
TRBJ2-7	few	TRBD1	TRBV15	CATSGDRLSYEQYF	TGTGCCACCAGTGGGGACAGGTTAAGCTACGAGCAGTACTTC
TRBJ1-2	once	-	TRBV19	CASMRDGSYPYGYTF	TGTGCCAGTATGCGTGACGGGTCCTATCCTTATGGCTACACCTTC
TRBJ2-3	once	TRBD2	TRBV5-1	CASSLEASGRVIDTQYF	TGCGCCAGCAGCTTGGAGGCTAGCGGGAGGGTGATAGATACGCAGTATTTT